Listed below are T cell receptor beta chains from one sample, sequenced in a study of Tregs in tolerant kidney transplant recipients. Using immunoSEQ multiplex PCR, the repertoire was profiled, and TCRdb retains in-frame clones only, with some absent. Of 90,000 to 130,000 clones in the sample, about 90% were seen once. This specimen was CD4+ T cells from blood, taken before the transplant. These receptors came from a human donor who received a combined kidney and bone marrow transplant. CDR3s leave out the opening cysteine and the closing phenylalanine or tryptophan. Each record gives: V gene, J gene, CDR3 protein.

TRBV2	TRBJ2-3	ASSDMPLRTDTQY
TRBV27	TRBJ1-2	ASRRVGRNYGYT
TRBV28	TRBJ1-4	ASRGRDRDLANEKLF
TRBV11-2	TRBJ1-3	ASSLEGSSGNTIY
TRBV18	TRBJ2-3	ASSPGLPTDTQY
TRBV18	TRBJ2-3	ASSPRLARYSTDTQY
TRBV4-1	TRBJ1-2	ASSPRDTANYGYT
TRBV29-1	TRBJ2-7	SVEQDRARPYEQY
TRBV5-1	TRBJ1-6	ASSLGRGTGPPLH
TRBV2	TRBJ1-2	ASSSLRRQLYGYT
TRBV29-1	TRBJ1-6	SAGGSTLH
TRBV7-6	TRBJ2-5	ASSTLPLVGGQETQY
TRBV6-1	TRBJ2-3	ASGSSGDTQY
TRBV7-2	TRBJ2-7	ASSQRTGRDSEQY
TRBV10-3	TRBJ1-2	AISEGQGVPYGYT
TRBV5-1	TRBJ1-1	ASSLAGRTNTEAF
TRBV5-1	TRBJ1-1	ASSLTGGDTEAF
TRBV18	TRBJ1-1	ASSPSNTEAF
TRBV18	TRBJ1-1	ASSLRTGDTEAF
TRBV9	TRBJ1-1	ASSVGTEMNTEAF
TRBV5-1	TRBJ2-7	ASSLRLDSYEQY
TRBV4-2	TRBJ2-1	ASSQGADYSYNEQF
TRBV27	TRBJ1-1	ASSPQRGGRGETGAF
TRBV28	TRBJ1-2	ASSGGTVGGYT
TRBV5-1	TRBJ2-5	ASKGTSGMGQETQY
TRBV5-4	TRBJ1-1	ASSTLGISEAF
TRBV19	TRBJ2-6	ASSIDMTAPGANVLT
TRBV28	TRBJ1-2	ASSSGTGDGYT
TRBV2	TRBJ2-2	ASSLLAGGSGELF
TRBV9	TRBJ1-2	ASSVDSAGAYGYT
TRBV2	TRBJ1-2	ASSYRQGAYGYT
TRBV4-3	TRBJ1-2	ASSQWPGDYGYT
TRBV18	TRBJ2-3	ASSISGTAGPDTQY